This is a list of T cell receptor beta chains from one sample in a study of shared clonotypes between healthy human individuals. The repertoire was sequenced with immunoSEQ multiplex PCR; TCRdb's copy has only in-frame clones and lacks some. The table records approximately 1.4 million clones, 98% of them present only once. Input material: naive CD4+ T cells sorted from blood. These receptors were collected from a man younger than 45 in good health. CDR3s include the opening cysteine and the closing phenylalanine or tryptophan. The D gene is left open where the match is weak. Size is stated for part of the rows, as once, few or many counts, or as a class when the clone is expanded.

j_call: TRBJ2-7; d_call: .; clone_size: .; v_call: TRBV13; cdr3_aa: CASSLKGESSYEQYF; cdr3_nt: TGTGCCAGCAGCTTAAAGGGGGAATCGTCCTACGAGCAGTACTTC
j_call: TRBJ2-7; d_call: TRBD2; clone_size: .; v_call: TRBV10-3; cdr3_aa: CATKREGRDEQYF; cdr3_nt: TGTGCCACCAAGCGGGAGGGCCGCGACGAGCAGTACTTC
j_call: TRBJ1-2; d_call: .; clone_size: .; v_call: TRBV29-1; cdr3_aa: CSVVGGYGYTF; cdr3_nt: TGCAGCGTTGTAGGGGGTTATGGCTACACCTTC
j_call: TRBJ2-1; d_call: .; clone_size: few; v_call: TRBV10-1; cdr3_aa: CASSLSGNEQFF; cdr3_nt: TGCGCCAGCAGCCTTTCTGGCAATGAGCAGTTCTTC
j_call: TRBJ1-4; d_call: .; clone_size: .; v_call: TRBV28; cdr3_aa: CASSPYILGGEKLFF; cdr3_nt: TGTGCCAGCAGTCCATACATATTGGGGGGTGAAAAACTGTTTTTT
j_call: TRBJ1-1; d_call: .; clone_size: .; v_call: TRBV18; cdr3_aa: CASSPPGAATMNTEAFF; cdr3_nt: TGTGCCAGCTCACCACCCGGAGCAGCTACGATGAACACTGAAGCTTTCTTT
j_call: TRBJ2-3; d_call: TRBD2; clone_size: .; v_call: TRBV19; cdr3_aa: CASSGPSGSITDTQYF; cdr3_nt: TGTGCCAGTAGTGGCCCTAGCGGGAGTATCACAGATACGCAGTATTTT
j_call: TRBJ2-3; d_call: .; clone_size: .; v_call: TRBV4-1; cdr3_aa: CASSIHRGARGDTQYF; cdr3_nt: TGCGCCAGCAGCATCCACAGGGGGGCGCGGGGGGATACGCAGTATTTT
j_call: TRBJ1-2; d_call: .; clone_size: .; v_call: TRBV6-1; cdr3_aa: CASSERSDYGYTF; cdr3_nt: TGTGCCAGCAGTGAACGGTCGGACTATGGCTACACCTTC
j_call: TRBJ2-1; d_call: .; clone_size: .; v_call: TRBV6-5; cdr3_aa: CASRGTLGSYNEQFF; cdr3_nt: TGTGCCAGCCGCGGGACCCTTGGTTCCTACAATGAGCAGTTCTTC
j_call: TRBJ2-3; d_call: TRBD2; clone_size: .; v_call: TRBV7-9; cdr3_aa: CASSTGLAGGQDTQYF; cdr3_nt: TGTGCCAGCAGCACTGGACTAGCGGGAGGGCAAGATACGCAGTATTTT
j_call: TRBJ2-1; d_call: .; clone_size: .; v_call: TRBV7-7; cdr3_aa: CASSLVPGNNEQFF; cdr3_nt: TGTGCTAGCAGCTTAGTCCCGGGAAACAATGAGCAGTTCTTC
j_call: TRBJ2-2; d_call: .; clone_size: .; v_call: TRBV7-9; cdr3_aa: CASPNEEPGELFF; cdr3_nt: TGTGCCAGTCCGAACGAGGAACCCGGGGAGCTGTTTTTT
j_call: TRBJ2-7; d_call: TRBD1; clone_size: .; v_call: TRBV7-2; cdr3_aa: CASSLALGTEGSEQYF; cdr3_nt: TGTGCCAGCAGCTTAGCTCTAGGGACAGAGGGGTCCGAGCAGTACTTC
j_call: TRBJ1-1; d_call: .; clone_size: .; v_call: TRBV7-8; cdr3_aa: CASSPRTGAEAFF; cdr3_nt: TGTGCCAGCAGCCCGAGGACGGGGGCCGAAGCTTTCTTT
j_call: TRBJ2-1; d_call: .; clone_size: .; v_call: TRBV11-2; cdr3_aa: CASSLVVYEQFF; cdr3_nt: TGTGCCAGCAGCTTAGTAGTCTATGAGCAGTTCTTC
j_call: TRBJ2-2; d_call: .; clone_size: .; v_call: TRBV28; cdr3_aa: CASSLFGRQGTGELFF; cdr3_nt: TGTGCCAGCAGTTTATTCGGGCGACAAGGCACCGGGGAGCTGTTTTTT
j_call: TRBJ2-1; d_call: TRBD1; clone_size: .; v_call: TRBV5-4; cdr3_aa: CASSSRQGNNEQFF; cdr3_nt: TGTGCCAGCAGCTCACGACAGGGTAACAATGAGCAGTTCTTC
j_call: TRBJ1-2; d_call: .; clone_size: .; v_call: TRBV7-2; cdr3_aa: CASSRGGSDNYGYTF; cdr3_nt: TGTGCCAGCAGCCGCGGGGGCAGTGATAACTATGGCTACACCTTC
j_call: TRBJ2-3; d_call: .; clone_size: .; v_call: TRBV9; cdr3_aa: CASSVEGWDTQYF; cdr3_nt: TGTGCCAGCAGCGTAGAAGGGTGGGATACGCAGTATTTT
j_call: TRBJ2-1; d_call: .; clone_size: .; v_call: TRBV5-1; cdr3_aa: CASSLAGVSYNEQFF; cdr3_nt: TGCGCCAGCAGCTTGGCCGGGGTCTCCTACAATGAGCAGTTCTTC
j_call: TRBJ2-1; d_call: .; clone_size: .; v_call: TRBV7-9; cdr3_aa: CASSLDPPPPNEQFF; cdr3_nt: TGTGCCAGCAGCTTGGACCCCCCACCCCCTAATGAGCAGTTCTTC
j_call: TRBJ2-5; d_call: .; clone_size: .; v_call: TRBV18; cdr3_aa: CASSPPGTQETQYF; cdr3_nt: TGTGCCAGCTCACCTCCCGGGACCCAAGAGACCCAGTACTTC
j_call: TRBJ2-7; d_call: .; clone_size: once; v_call: TRBV28; cdr3_aa: CASSREHSIYEQYF; cdr3_nt: TGTGCCAGCAGCCGCGAGCACAGCATCTACGAGCAGTACTTC
j_call: TRBJ2-3; d_call: .; clone_size: .; v_call: TRBV5-1; cdr3_aa: CASSPGVGGQDTQYF; cdr3_nt: TGCGCCAGCAGCCCAGGAGTGGGAGGACAAGATACGCAGTATTTT
j_call: TRBJ2-3; d_call: .; clone_size: once; v_call: TRBV10-1; cdr3_aa: CASSRGHSTDTQYF; cdr3_nt: TGCGCCAGCAGCAGAGGACATAGCACAGATACGCAGTATTTT
j_call: TRBJ1-2; d_call: .; clone_size: .; v_call: TRBV11-2; cdr3_aa: CASSLAQGLGYTF; cdr3_nt: TGTGCCAGCAGCTTAGCTCAGGGACTTGGCTACACCTTC
j_call: TRBJ2-7; d_call: .; clone_size: once; v_call: TRBV5-8; cdr3_aa: CASSMDIAREQYF; cdr3_nt: TGTGCCAGCAGCATGGACATCGCGCGCGAGCAGTACTTC
j_call: TRBJ2-1; d_call: .; clone_size: .; v_call: TRBV7-2; cdr3_aa: CASSLGPILYNEQFF; cdr3_nt: TGTGCCAGCAGCTTAGGGCCTATTCTCTACAATGAGCAGTTCTTC
j_call: TRBJ1-1; d_call: .; clone_size: .; v_call: TRBV28; cdr3_aa: CASSQVTGLGTEAFF; cdr3_nt: TGTGCCAGCAGTCAGGTCACAGGGCTCGGGACTGAAGCTTTCTTT
j_call: TRBJ2-5; d_call: .; clone_size: .; v_call: TRBV7-9; cdr3_aa: CASSPVGGGTQETQYF; cdr3_nt: TGTGCCAGCAGCCCGGTGGGAGGGGGTACCCAAGAGACCCAGTACTTC
j_call: TRBJ2-7; d_call: TRBD1; clone_size: .; v_call: TRBV5-4; cdr3_aa: CASSKRDRSSYEQYF; cdr3_nt: TGTGCCAGCAGCAAAAGGGACAGGAGCTCCTACGAGCAGTACTTC
j_call: TRBJ2-5; d_call: .; clone_size: .; v_call: TRBV20-1; cdr3_aa: CSVIKEETQYF; cdr3_nt: TGCAGTGTTATAAAAGAAGAGACCCAGTACTTC
j_call: TRBJ2-1; d_call: TRBD2; clone_size: .; v_call: TRBV5-4; cdr3_aa: CASSILANEQFF; cdr3_nt: TGTGCCAGCAGCATACTAGCGAATGAGCAGTTCTTC
j_call: TRBJ2-7; d_call: .; clone_size: .; v_call: TRBV7-9; cdr3_aa: CASSLGAQGNREQYF; cdr3_nt: TGTGCCAGCAGCTTAGGCGCCCAGGGTAACCGCGAGCAGTACTTC
j_call: TRBJ1-1; d_call: .; clone_size: once; v_call: TRBV28; cdr3_aa: CASDDGTEAFF; cdr3_nt: TGTGCCAGCGACGATGGCACTGAAGCTTTCTTT